These T cell receptor beta chains were read from a single sample in a study of cytomegalovirus exposure and HLA in healthy donors. The assay was immunoSEQ multiplex PCR, and TCRdb's table has in-frame clones only and misses some. Among 100,000 or so clones listed, approximately 77% were seen once. The sequencing input was PBMCs. The receptors were sampled from a human donor in good health. CDR3s include the opening cysteine and the closing phenylalanine or tryptophan. A D gene is named only where the DNA matches it firmly. Size tells how often a clone was seen (once, few, many) or the class of an expanded clone, and some rows leave it out.

TRBJ2-5,TRBV5-4,NA,TRBD2,TGTGCCAGCAGCTTGGATGGGGGCGGGGGGAAGACCCAGTACTTC,CASSLDGGGGKTQYF
TRBJ1-2,TRBV19,NA,TRBD1,TGTGCCAGTGGGACAGGCAACTATGGCTACACCTTC,CASGTGNYGYTF
TRBJ1-5,TRBV11-2,NA,TRBD1,TGTGCCAGCAGCCGGGACAGGGATAGACCCCAGCATTTT,CASSRDRDRPQHF
TRBJ2-3,TRBV2,NA,NA,TGTGCCAGCAGTCGAAGTACTAGCACAGATACGCAGTATTTT,CASSRSTSTDTQYF
TRBJ1-1,TRBV27,NA,TRBD1,TGTGCCAGCAGACGTCCGGGACAGGGCTACTCTGAAGCTTTCTTT,CASRRPGQGYSEAFF
TRBJ2-1,TRBV5-1,NA,NA,TGCGCCAGCAGCATTAGCGGCCAATGGGGAAATGAGCAGTTCTTC,CASSISGQWGNEQFF
TRBJ2-5,TRBV6-1,NA,NA,TGTGCCAGCTCCGCGGGGAGGTACCAAGAGACCCAGTACTTC,CASSAGRYQETQYF
TRBJ2-5,TRBV5-1,NA,TRBD1,TGCGCCAGTGGGACAGGGCAAGAGACCCAGTACTTC,CASGTGQETQYF
TRBJ1-4,TRBV7-6,few,NA,TGTGCCAGCAGCTTAGGGGGAGGACTGTTTTTT,CASSLGGGLFF
TRBJ2-1,TRBV9,NA,NA,TGTGCCAGCAGCGTAGTAGGGGATGAGCAGTTCTTC,CASSVVGDEQFF
TRBJ2-3,TRBV5-1,NA,NA,TGCGCCAGCAGCTTAGTCGGAGCGGCAGATACGCAGTATTTT,CASSLVGAADTQYF
TRBJ1-1,TRBV18,NA,NA,TGTGCCAGCTCGCGGATCGGGGGGACTGAAGCTTTCTTT,CASSRIGGTEAFF
TRBJ1-5,TRBV27,NA,TRBD1,TGTGCCAGCAGCGGGACAGGGGGCAATCAGCCCCAGCATTTT,CASSGTGGNQPQHF
TRBJ2-3,TRBV27,NA,NA,TGTGCCAGCAGTTTCCAGGGGTTCGGGACAGATACGCAGTATTTT,CASSFQGFGTDTQYF
TRBJ2-3,TRBV7-6,NA,NA,TGTGCCAGCAGCTTAGCGCCACGAGCGGATACGCAGTATTTT,CASSLAPRADTQYF
TRBJ1-5,TRBV25-1,NA,TRBD1,TGTGCCAGCAGTGAACCCGGACAGGGAACTCAGCCCCAGCATTTT,CASSEPGQGTQPQHF
TRBJ1-5,TRBV7-2,NA,NA,TGTGCCAGCAGCACATCTAATCAGCCCCAGCATTTT,CASSTSNQPQHF
TRBJ1-2,TRBV28,NA,NA,TGTGCCAGCAGTCTTGACGGAGGCCTCTATGGCTACACCTTC,CASSLDGGLYGYTF
TRBJ2-3,TRBV9,NA,TRBD2,TGTGCCAGCAGCGTCGACTCACTAGCGGGAGTTAAAGATACGCAGTATTTT,CASSVDSLAGVKDTQYF
TRBJ2-2,TRBV5-1,NA,NA,TGCGCCAGCAGCGTTGGACACGCGAACACCGGGGAGCTGTTTTTT,CASSVGHANTGELFF
TRBJ1-1,TRBV7-2,NA,TRBD1,TGTGCCAGCAGCTTACTACTGACAGGGCGGAACACTGAAGCTTTCTTT,CASSLLLTGRNTEAFF
TRBJ2-7,TRBV21-1,NA,NA,TGTGCCAGCAGCAAACGGTGCGGGAGACAGGACCCGTACGAGCAGTACTTC,CASSKRCGRQDPYEQYF
TRBJ1-2,TRBV5-1,NA,NA,TGCGCCAGCAGCTTTCGGGGTGTAGTAAGTGGCTACACCTTC,CASSFRGVVSGYTF
TRBJ1-4,TRBV5-4,NA,NA,TGTGCCAGCAGAATGGACATAGGAGCCGAAAAACTGTTTTTT,CASRMDIGAEKLFF